This paragraph reports one T cell receptor beta chain. Its antigen has not been determined. No base qualities exist here, and no much larger clone lies one base off it. This record comes from a study of T cell responses to AZD1222 COVID-19 vaccine (dated by TCRdb to the early 2020s). The study in broad terms: Because spike-specific TCR depth and breadth did not differ between the two schedules, AZD1222 recipients who got a second dose at roughly 4 weeks were pooled with those who got a second dose at roughly 12 weeks. TCR sequencing covered fewer than 250 trial participants: 200 to 210 given two doses of AZD1222 and 26 given two doses of MenACWY control vaccine. Trial participants were enrolled by age into 18-55, 56-69 and 70-plus year subgroups, with about 150, 28 and 57 TCR-sequenced participants respectively. What the research found in general, with its limitations: Only five or six AZD1222 recipients were SARS-CoV-2 seropositive at baseline, limiting conclusions about previously exposed vaccinees. No day 14 peak-response samples were available, so repertoires were characterized only after the peak T cell response. After two AZD1222 doses, both the breadth and the depth of spike-specific TCRs were significantly higher than at day 0 and than in MenACWY recipients. CD4 TCRs associated with the vaccine covered the entire spike protein, and the dominant responses were in regions 160-218 and 743-854. The 56-69-year group was small, and its depth increase did not reach significance, likely because of low power. Epitopes outside the regions mutated in the B.1.351 and B.1.1.7 variants were reportedly recognized by nearly half of the unique spike-specific TCRs. Participants were mostly white British and included more females than males, and it was suggested by the authors that clonal diversity may have been underestimated.

The germline V gene (reference sequence) supplies CDR1 MNHEY and CDR2 SMNVEV. The CDR3 numbers 17 residues from cysteine through phenylalanine. The DNA shown is the 51-base CDR3, in frame from base 1. V loses 3 bases, J loses 0 bases, and the germline ends lie 12 bases apart. Explained via the paper, the time point label denotes: baseline before first vaccination. Vaccinee samples were obtained from the UK trials COV001 and COV002, which included a single-blind randomized controlled phase 2/3 trial of AZD1222 (ChAdOx1 nCoV-19) in healthy adults. Trial participant PBMC samples were collected at day 0 and day 28 after the second dose for TCRbeta chain sequencing. The CDR3 regions of human TCRbeta chains were subjected to immunosequencing. As for how the authors treated the data: Repertoire TCRs were matched against a reference library of SARS-CoV-2-specific TCRs generated with the MIRA antigen-specificity platform. Breadth meant the fraction of unique TCRs that were SARS-CoV-2-associated, whereas depth meant the fraction of total T cells that were SARS-CoV-2-associated. Using the MIRA data, each spike-specific TCR was assigned both to the spike region to which the TCR was reactive and to a CD4 or CD8 class. Log10-transformed breadth and depth values were compared by one-way ANOVA with Sidak's multiple comparisons tests. In TCRdb, the immuneACCESS table is reduced to in-frame sequences with V and J assigned. These tables do not hold every clone; where another copy was compared, an unresolved V gene accounts for under half, and the others remain unexplained. V, J and clone size are taken as reported in that table, and D and trimming were inferred from the DNA itself. The sample profile shows some 94,000 clones; 87% of them were found once. Around 3.1% of the sample lies in the top ten.

Here the sequenced sample was peripheral blood, taken on day 0 of AZD1222 vaccination. The sequence derives from an adult in good health. The rearranged chain carries TRBV27 and TRBJ1-6; a tentative D call is TRBD1 (6 bases match). Here the CDR3 is given as CASSFQEGGSYNSPLHF. The nucleotides are TGTGCCAGCAGTTTTCAAGAGGGGGGCTCCTATAATTCACCCCTCCACTTT.